The 29 T cell receptor beta chains below come from one sample, sequenced in a study of blood T cell repertoires in COVID-19. Profiled with immunoSEQ multiplex PCR; TCRdb holds only in-frame clones, not every one. Of approximately 390,000 clones in the sample, around 87% are singletons; the top ten hold about 2%. The sequenced sample was peripheral blood. The source of these receptors is a woman in her sixties or seventies with COVID-19, enrolled during active disease.

A few counts support this clone. The chain couples TRBV9 to TRBJ1-3; possible D gene TRBD1, 5 bases. Germline V lookup: CDR1 SGDLS, CDR2 YYNGEE. The CDR3 has 16 residues. V lost 4 bases, J lost 0 bases, and 14 bases lay in between. CDR3 sequence (DNA): TGTGCCAGCAGCACCGGACACCTGGACTCTGGAAACACCATATATTTT. Translation: CASSTGHLDSGNTIYF.

This sequence joins TRBV5-1 and TRBJ2-1, with a tentative D call TRBD2 (5 bases). V lost 0 bases, J lost 2 bases, and 6 bases lay in between. Germline V gene sequence: CDR1 SGHRS, CDR2 YFSETQ. The CDR3 totals 14 residues. The DNA for the CDR3 is TGCGCCAGCAGCTTGGACGGGGCCTACAATGAGCAGTTCTTC. Protein sequence: CASSLDGAYNEQFF.

The rearrangement joins TRBV13 to TRBJ2-7; 8 bases align to TRBD1. The CDR3 is 17 residues long. V lost 5 bases to trimming and J lost 2 bases; unmatched junction nucleotides: 14. Germline-derived CDR1 and CDR2 are PRHDT and FYEKMQ (reference sequence). The DNA of the CDR3 is TGTGCCAGCAGCCAAACCGCCCGGACAGGGAAAACCTACGAGCAGTACTTC. Amino acid sequence: CASSQTARTGKTYEQYF. Complete variable domain (other parts from reference TRBV13 and TRBJ2-7): AAGVIQSPRHLIKEKRETATLKCYPIPRHDTVYWYQQGPGQDPQFLISFYEKMQSDKGSIPDRFSAQQFSDYHSELNMSSLELGDSALYFCASSQTARTGKTYEQYFGPGTRLTVT.

The CDR3 loop reads CASILMGLAGVAGELFF. DNA of the CDR3: TGTGCCAGCATCCTAATGGGGCTAGCGGGGGTTGCCGGGGAGCTGTTTTTT. The chain combines TRBV28 with TRBJ2-2; TRBD2 matches at 10 bases. V was pared by 7 bases and J by 6 bases, with 14 bases of the junction left unmatched. This CDR3 is built from 17 residues. CDR1 and CDR2 from the germline V gene are MDHEN and SYDVKM. The whole variable domain, remainder taken from reference TRBV28 and TRBJ2-2, is DVKVTQSSRYLVKRTGEKVFLECVQDMDHENMFWYRQDPGLGLRLIYFSYDVKMKEKGDIPEGYSVSREKKERFSLILESASTNQTSMYLCASILMGLAGVAGELFFGEGSRLTVL.

V usage is TRBV3-1 (or the pseudogene TRBV3-2) and J usage is TRBJ2-7, with 7 bases aligning to TRBD2. Germline lookup yields CDR1 LGHDT and CDR2 YNNKEL (reference sequence). The CDR3 extends over 16 amino acids. The V segment lost 2 bases and the J segment 1 base; nucleotides outside the gene matches: 8. The CDR3, as DNA: TGTGCCAGCAGCCAAAGAGGGCAGGGAGGGTCCTACGAGCAGTACTTC. It yields the protein CASSQRGQGGSYEQYF.

The rearrangement uses TRBV2 and TRBJ2-3; D is possibly TRBD2 (5 bases). Germline lookup yields CDR1 SNHLY and CDR2 FYNNEI. The CDR3 loop spans 13 amino acids. Trimming removed 4 bases at V and 9 bases at J, with 14 bases between. CDR3 sequence (DNA): TGTGCCAGCAGTGTGGTTGAGCGCGGGACGCAGTATTTT. Translating it yields CASSVVERGTQYF.

This sequence joins TRBV27 and TRBJ2-7; 7 positions match TRBD1. Trimming removed 4 bases from V and 3 bases from J; junction bases left unmatched: 9. The CDR3 sequence is 15 residues long. Germline loops: CDR1 MNHEY, CDR2 SMNVEV (reference sequence). CDR3 bases: TGTGCCAGCAGTTCACACAGGGGCGGATACTACGAGCAGTACTTC. Translating it yields CASSSHRGGYYEQYF.

The chain couples TRBV18 to TRBJ1-2, with 7 positions matching TRBD1. Germline values: CDR1 KGHSH, CDR2 LQKENI. With 0 bases clipped from V and 4 bases from J, the junction kept 8 bases outside the gene matches. The CDR3 is 16 residues long. CDR3 region: CASSPPRDSHAYGYTF. The CDR3 DNA follows: TGTGCCAGCTCACCACCCCGGGACAGTCATGCCTATGGCTACACCTTC.

This chain connects TRBV7-2 to TRBJ2-1, with 13 nucleotides matching TRBD2. The junction had 7 bases not matched to a gene; V was cut back by 5 bases and J by 9 bases. The germline CDR1 and CDR2 sequences are SGHTA and FQGNSA. This CDR3 comprises 15 residues. The CDR3 loop reads CASSPGLAGRSEQFF. Written as DNA, the CDR3 is TGTGCCAGCAGCCCGGGACTAGCGGGGAGGAGTGAGCAGTTCTTC.

The CDR3 DNA reads as TGCGCCAGCAGCTTGGCCCCGGTTGTGGCAGGGGGCGGGCAGTACTTC. This gives the protein CASSLAPVVAGGGQYF. This sequence joins TRBV5-1 and TRBJ2-7; 8 bases agree with TRBD1. The CDR3 extends over 16 amino acids. The trim removed 0 bases at V and 9 bases at J, leaving 14 bases unmatched. The germline V gene has CDR1 SGHRS and CDR2 YFSETQ.

This clone appeared once. The rearrangement joins TRBV5-1 to TRBJ1-2, with D possibly matching TRBD1 (5 bases). This CDR3 is built from 15 residues. The V end was cut by 3 bases, the J end by 7 bases, with 19 bases between. Germline assignment: CDR1 SGHRS and CDR2 YFSETQ. CDR3 region: CASSSSSGGKVGYTF. The CDR3 DNA follows: TGCGCCAGCAGCTCCTCGTCGGGGGGAAAGGTTGGCTACACCTTC.

This clone was counted only a few times. This sequence joins TRBV7-9 and TRBJ2-7, with 7 nucleotides matching TRBD1. The CDR3 is 14 amino acids. V lost 6 bases and J lost 7; bases outside the gene matches: 12. Germline V gene lookup returns CDR1 SEHNR and CDR2 FQNEAQ (reference sequence). CDR3: CASSSNPQGQEQYF. CDR3 coding DNA: TGTGCCAGCAGTTCTAATCCACAGGGGCAAGAGCAGTACTTC.

On this clone itself: Sequence at one end of the junction differs from germline and may be a read error. The J gene is TRBJ1-1, the V gene TRBV7-2, with D maybe TRBD1 (5 bases). The CDR3 runs to 15 residues. Germline lookup yields CDR1 SGHTA and CDR2 FQGNSA. In nucleotides, the CDR3 is TGTGCCAGCAACTTTGCGACAGCAGTGAAGACTGAAGCTTTCTTT. It is translated as CASNFATAVKTEAFF.

V usage is TRBV7-2 and J usage is TRBJ2-1, with 8 bases identical to TRBD2. The germline CDR1 and CDR2 sequences are SGHTA and FQGNSA. The CDR3 runs to 16 residues. J gave up 2 bases and V 7 bases, and 10 bases lay outside the gene matches. DNA of the CDR3: TGTGCCAGCACATCCGACTCGGGGGGGACCTACAATGAGCAGTTCTTC. Protein sequence: CASTSDSGGTYNEQFF. Full variable domain (outside the CDR3, taken from reference TRBV7-2 and TRBJ2-1): GAGVSQSPSNKVTEKGKDVELRCDPISGHTALYWYRQSLGQGLEFLIYFQGNSAPDKSGLPSDRFSAERTGGSVSTLTIQRTQQEDSAVYLCASTSDSGGTYNEQFFGPGTRLTVL.

The chain employs TRBV3-1 (or the pseudogene TRBV3-2) and TRBJ1-3; D is unclear. V shed 4 bases and J shed 4 bases, with 20 bases lying between them. The CDR3 sequence is 17 residues long. CDR1 is LGHDT and CDR2 is YNNKEL in the germline V gene (reference sequence). The CDR3 bases are TGTGCCAGCAGCCTCCCTCATGGGGATAGGAGGGGAAACACCATATATTTT. This gives the protein CASSLPHGDRRGNTIYF.

V usage is TRBV5-1 and J usage is TRBJ1-5; TRBD1 matches 8 bases. Germline lookup yields CDR1 SGHRS and CDR2 YFSETQ. The V segment lost 0 bases and the J segment 5 bases; nucleotides outside the gene matches: 7. The CDR3 covers 16 residues. The CDR3 DNA sequence: TGCGCCAGCAGCTTGGGAGCAGGGGGCGCAGATCAGCCCCAGCATTTT. It translates to CASSLGAGGADQPQHF.

The V gene is TRBV27, the J gene TRBJ2-5; TRBD2 matches at 11 bases. This CDR3 spans 16 amino acids. Germline assignment: CDR1 MNHEY and CDR2 SMNVEV (reference sequence). The J segment lost 1 base and the V segment lost 5 bases, leaving 6 bases of the junction unmatched. The CDR3 DNA sequence: TGTGCCAGCAGTACGACTAGCGGGGTTACCCAAGAGACCCAGTACTTC. It is translated as CASSTTSGVTQETQYF.

The chain joins TRBV3-1 (or the pseudogene TRBV3-2) to TRBJ2-6; maybe TRBD1 (6 bases). Trimming left V 4 bases short and J 0 bases short, with 13 bases between. The germline gives CDR1 LGHDT, CDR2 YNNKEL (reference sequence). The CDR3 is made up of 17 amino acids. The CDR3 here is CASSLGAFHSGANVLTF. DNA for the CDR3: TGTGCCAGCAGCCTGGGGGCCTTTCACTCTGGGGCCAACGTCCTGACTTTC.

The rearrangement uses TRBV2 and TRBJ2-1; D might be TRBD1 (6 bases). V lost 8 bases and J 7 bases, leaving 12 bases between the germline ends. The germline V gene encodes CDR1 SNHLY and CDR2 FYNNEI. This CDR3 has 12 residues. CDR3 loop: CASQPQGNEQFF. The CDR3 DNA reads as TGTGCCAGCCAACCTCAGGGGAATGAGCAGTTCTTC.

The V call is TRBV5-1, the J call TRBJ1-2; perhaps TRBD1 as D (6 bases). The CDR3 extends over 14 amino acids. The germline gives CDR1 SGHRS, CDR2 YFSETQ. V dropped 0 bases and J dropped 4 bases, with 10 bases sitting between them. CDR3 nucleotide sequence: TGCGCCAGCAGCTTGGGGGACAAGACCTATGGCTACACCTTC. It encodes CASSLGDKTYGYTF.

This clone was counted only a few times. The rearrangement joins TRBV3-1 (or the pseudogene TRBV3-2) to TRBJ2-2; 9 bases fit TRBD2. From germline, CDR1 is LGHDT and CDR2 YNNKEL (reference sequence). With 4 bases clipped from V and 7 bases from J, the junction kept 4 bases outside the gene matches. The length of the CDR3 is 14 residues. The CDR3 here is CASSLAGANGELFF. The DNA of the CDR3 is TGTGCCAGCAGCCTAGCGGGGGCAAACGGGGAGCTGTTTTTT.

The chain carries TRBV7-9 and TRBJ2-2; D is unclear. The V end was cut by 5 bases, the J end by 1 base, with 14 bases between. Germline loops: CDR1 SEHNR, CDR2 FQNEAQ (reference sequence). The CDR3 runs 16 residues. The CDR3 DNA reads TGTGCCAGCAGCCCCAGGTTTGAAGTGAACACCGGGGAGCTGTTTTTT. Its protein product is CASSPRFEVNTGELFF.

The genes are TRBV10-3 and TRBJ1-6, with D perhaps matching TRBD1 (6 bases). Per germline, CDR1 ENHRY and CDR2 SYGVKD. V was cut by 7 bases and J by 8 bases, with 15 bases left in between. This CDR3 spans 14 amino acids. Here the CDR3 reads CAITPGHGDSPLHF. The CDR3 nucleotides are TGTGCCATCACTCCGGGACACGGCGATTCACCCCTCCACTTT.

The gene calls are TRBV3-1 (or the pseudogene TRBV3-2) and TRBJ1-1; the D gene is possibly TRBD1 (5 bases). Trimming left V 0 bases short and J 11 bases short, with 13 bases between. Germline V gene data show CDR1 as LGHDT and CDR2 as YNNKEL (reference sequence). The CDR3 contains 13 residues. CDR3 region: CASSQEGGGRAFF. CDR3 DNA sequence: TGTGCCAGCAGCCAAGAAGGCGGGGGTCGGGCTTTCTTT.

The chain uses TRBV12-3 or TRBV12-4 and TRBJ2-1; D remains ambiguous. This CDR3 has 13 amino acids. V was pared by 3 bases and J by 5 bases, with 8 bases between. DNA for the CDR3: TGTGCCAGCAGTTTGAGACACCACAATGAGCAGTTCTTC. It specifies CASSLRHHNEQFF.

The V and J genes are TRBV10-3 and TRBJ2-7; TRBD1 agrees at 11 bases. Germline lookup yields CDR1 ENHRY and CDR2 SYGVKD. This CDR3 is 13 amino acids long. V dropped 4 bases and J dropped 6; count of bases not matched to a gene: 2. Here the CDR3 reads CAISGTGGVEQYF. CDR3 nucleotides: TGTGCCATCAGTGGGACAGGGGGCGTCGAGCAGTACTTC.

V usage is TRBV2 and J usage is TRBJ1-5; possibly TRBD1 for D (5 bases). CDR1 is SNHLY, CDR2 FYNNEI, per germline. V lost 6 bases and J lost 6, with 18 bases in between. The CDR3 runs to 15 residues. The CDR3, as DNA: TGTGCCAGCAGCCAAGGGATGGGGGGGAGTCAGCCCCAGCATTTT. Its protein product is CASSQGMGGSQPQHF.

The chain joins TRBV4-1 to TRBJ1-5, with D uncertain. V lost 8 bases to trimming and J lost 3 bases, with 17 bases between them. Germline values: CDR1 MGHRA, CDR2 YSYEKL. The CDR3 has 15 residues. CDR3 residues: CASAAASGDNQPQHF. The CDR3 region has the DNA TGCGCCAGCGCGGCAGCTTCGGGTGACAATCAGCCCCAGCATTTT.

This CDR3 reads CASSLIESSDSYGYTF. CDR3 nucleotides: TGCGCCAGCAGCTTGATTGAGTCGTCGGACAGCTATGGCTACACCTTC. This sequence joins TRBV5-1 and TRBJ1-2; D is perhaps TRBD1 (6 bases). The CDR3 length is 16 residues. The V end lost 1 base, the J end lost 4 bases, and 17 bases lay between the germline ends. Per germline, CDR1 SGHRS and CDR2 YFSETQ.